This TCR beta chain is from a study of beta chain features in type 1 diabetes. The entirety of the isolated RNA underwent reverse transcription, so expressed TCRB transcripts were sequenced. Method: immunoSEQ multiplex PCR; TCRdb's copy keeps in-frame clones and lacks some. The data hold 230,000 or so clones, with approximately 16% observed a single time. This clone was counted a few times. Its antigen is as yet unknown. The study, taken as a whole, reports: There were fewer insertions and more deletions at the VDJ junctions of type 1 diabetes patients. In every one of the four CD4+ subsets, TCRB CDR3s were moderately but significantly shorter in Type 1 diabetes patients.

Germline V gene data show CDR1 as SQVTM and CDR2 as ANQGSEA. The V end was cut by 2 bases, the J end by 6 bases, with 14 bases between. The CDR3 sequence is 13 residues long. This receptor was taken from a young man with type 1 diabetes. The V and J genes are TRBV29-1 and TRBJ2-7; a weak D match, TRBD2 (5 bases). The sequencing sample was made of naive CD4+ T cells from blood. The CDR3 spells CSVERAEGGEQYF. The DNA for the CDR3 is TGCAGCGTTGAACGAGCAGAGGGCGGCGAGCAGTACTTC.